A selection of T cell receptor beta chains follows, all from one sample in a study of Graves' ophthalmopathy and Graves' hyperthyroidism. MiXCR, run by TCRdb on the multiplex PCR reads, gives a single entry per CDR3 protein. In the table there are 400,000 to 500,000 distinct CDR3 sequences, 20% to 25% of which are singletons. Sequencing was carried out using peripheral blood. The receptors stem from a woman aged 18-35 years with stable Graves' hyperthyroidism. Both conserved end residues are part of each CDR3. Each record gives: J gene, clone size, V gene, D gene, CDR3 DNA, CDR3 protein. The D gene is left open where the match is weak. Part of the rows lack a size; the others show once, few, many or a class for expanded clones.

>TRBJ1-6|NA|TRBV3-1|NA
TGTGCCAGCAGCCAATACTTAAATTCACCCCTCCACTTT
CASSQYLNSPLHF
>TRBJ2-7|many|TRBV24-1|TRBD1
TGTGCCACCAGTGACGCTGGACAGGGAGGCAACGAGCAGTACTTC
CATSDAGQGGNEQYF
>TRBJ2-5|many|TRBV29-1|TRBD2
TGCAGCGTTGAAGATCCCGGCGGGAGGGTGTTGGAGACCCAGTACTTC
CSVEDPGGRVLETQYF
>TRBJ1-3|few|TRBV11-2|NA
TGTGCCAGCAGCGTAGAGGCACAGGGCATCTCTGGAAACACCATATATTTT
CASSVEAQGISGNTIYF
>TRBJ1-2|many|TRBV6-5|NA
TGTGCCAGCAGTTACCCAGGGGCCCACTATGGCTACACCTTC
CASSYPGAHYGYTF
>TRBJ2-5|many|TRBV6-1|TRBD2
TGTGCCAGCGTCGTTCTAGCGGTCCAAGAGACCCAGTACTTC
CASVVLAVQETQYF
>TRBJ2-7|many|TRBV28|NA
TGTGCCAGCAGTCCCACATCCTACGAGCAGTACTTC
CASSPTSYEQYF
>TRBJ2-7|many|TRBV28|NA
TGTGCCAGCACGGCCGCGGGAACGGCCTACGAGCAGTACTTC
CASTAAGTAYEQYF
>TRBJ2-7|many|TRBV2|TRBD1
TGTGCCAGCAGTGAAAGTAGGGGACAGCGATCAAGCGAGCAGTACTTC
CASSESRGQRSSEQYF
>TRBJ1-2|few|TRBV18|NA
TGTGCCAGCTCACCCCTCCGGGCTGGGCACTATGGCTACACCTTC
CASSPLRAGHYGYTF
>TRBJ1-6|many|TRBV14|NA
TGTGCCAGCAGCCAAGGTGGGGGTTCACCCCTCCACTTT
CASSQGGGSPLHF
>TRBJ2-2|many|TRBV18|NA
TGTGCCAGCTCACCACCGAACCCGAACACCGGGGAGCTGTTTTTT
CASSPPNPNTGELFF
>TRBJ2-2|many|TRBV12-3/TRBV12-4|TRBD2
TGTGCCAGCAGTTTCGGACTAGCGGGAGGCACCGGGGAGCTGTTTTTT
CASSFGLAGGTGELFF
>TRBJ2-2|many|TRBV12-3/TRBV12-4|NA
TGTGCCAGCAGGGTAGACTTGAACACCGGGGAGCTGTTTTTT
CASRVDLNTGELFF
>TRBJ1-6|NA|TRBV7-8|TRBD1
TGTGCCAGCAGCCCCGGGACAGGGTTCGGTTCACCCCTCCACTTT
CASSPGTGFGSPLHF
>TRBJ2-5|NA|TRBV10-2|TRBD1
TGCGCCAGCAGTCCCACCGCGGACAGGGCAAGGGAGACCCAGTACTTC
CASSPTADRARETQYF
>TRBJ1-5|NA|TRBV6-7|NA
TGTGCCAGCAGTGACACTTCGTGCGGCAATCAGCCCCAGCATTTT
CASSDTSCGNQPQHF
>TRBJ2-7|NA|TRBV20-1|NA
TGCAGTGCTAGCTCTCCGAATGCCATTTCCTACGAGCAGTACTTC
CSASSPNAISYEQYF
>TRBJ1-5|many|TRBV4-1|TRBD1
TGCGCCAGCAGCCAAGAAGGACAGGGAAGGAGTCAGCCCCAGCATTTT
CASSQEGQGRSQPQHF
>TRBJ1-1|many|TRBV25-1|NA
TGTGCCAGCAGAAAAAGGGCGTACACCAACACTGAAGCTTTCTTT
CASRKRAYTNTEAFF
>TRBJ2-7|many|TRBV5-1|NA
TGCGCCAGCAGATCAGGGGGGAGTGCCTACGAGCAGTACTTC
CASRSGGSAYEQYF
>TRBJ2-7|many|TRBV6-5|TRBD2
TGTGCCCACGGGGGACTAGTCGACGAGCAGTACTTC
CAHGGLVDEQYF
>TRBJ1-5|NA|TRBV6-1|NA
TGTGCCAGCAGTATTCCGCGTATCTGGGACAGCAATCAGCCCCAGCATTTT
CASSIPRIWDSNQPQHF
>TRBJ1-1|many|TRBV6-2/TRBV6-3|TRBD1
TGTGCCAGCAGTAGGGGGCGGCCCGAAGCTTTCTTT
CASSRGRPEAFF
>TRBJ2-2|few|TRBV24-1|NA
TGTGCCACCAGTGATTTCCGGTCCGGGGAGCTGTTTTTT
CATSDFRSGELFF
>TRBJ1-2|once|TRBV6-4|TRBD1
TGTGCCAGCAGTGACACAGGGGTGGGCTACACCTTC
CASSDTGVGYTF
>TRBJ2-7|many|TRBV27|TRBD1
TGTGCCAGCAGTTTTCAGGGGACAGGTTTATACGAGCAGTACTTC
CASSFQGTGLYEQYF
>TRBJ2-5|many|TRBV25-1|NA
TGTGCCAGCAGTGACCTCTTAGGGCTGTACCAAGAGACCCAGTACTTC
CASSDLLGLYQETQYF
>TRBJ1-1|NA|TRBV11-2|NA
TGTGCCAGTGGACAGATGAACACTGAAGCTTTCTTT
CASGQMNTEAFF
>TRBJ1-2|many|TRBV27|TRBD1
TGTGCCAGCAGGCAGACAGGGAACTATGGCTACACCTTC
CASRQTGNYGYTF
>TRBJ2-5|many|TRBV9|TRBD2
TGTGCCATCCCAGACCCAGCGGGAGGGCCGTACACCGCGGGAGAGACCCAGTACTTC
CAIPDPAGGPYTAGETQYF
>TRBJ2-7|many|TRBV7-2|NA
TGTGCCAGCAGCTTAGCCGGGAGTAGCTCCTACGAGCAGTACTTC
CASSLAGSSSYEQYF
>TRBJ2-4|many|TRBV6-1|TRBD1
TGTGCCAGCAGCTCCGGGACAGGGGAAATTCAGTACTTC
CASSSGTGEIQYF
>TRBJ1-2|many|TRBV12-3/TRBV12-4|TRBD1
TGTGCCAGCAGTTTTGCAGGGGGCATCAACTATGGCTACACCTTC
CASSFAGGINYGYTF
>TRBJ1-1|NA|TRBV30|TRBD1
TGTGCCTGGAGTGGCACAGGGGAAGCTGAAGCTTTCTTT
CAWSGTGEAEAFF
>TRBJ1-2|many|TRBV6-2/TRBV6-3|NA
TGTGCCAGCACTATCGGCGGGGGTCGGTATGGCTACACCTTC
CASTIGGGRYGYTF
>TRBJ2-2|many|TRBV28|TRBD2
TGTGCCAGCAGTACGGGACTAGCGGGAGCTGGGGAGCTGTTTTTT
CASSTGLAGAGELFF
>TRBJ1-2|NA|TRBV20-1|NA
TGCAGTGCGCCGGGGGGGAAGCTCAGCCACCTTGGCTACACCTTC
CSAPGGKLSHLGYTF
>TRBJ1-1|NA|TRBV6-2/TRBV6-3|NA
TGTGCCAGCAGTTACACCCCAGGGGAGACTGAAGCTTTCTTT
CASSYTPGETEAFF
>TRBJ2-2|few|TRBV11-2|TRBD1
TGTGCCAGCAGCTTAGTTCGTGGGGGGACAGGGTATAGGAACACCGGGGAGCTGTTTTTT
CASSLVRGGTGYRNTGELFF
>TRBJ2-5|few|TRBV28|TRBD1
TGTGCCAGCAGTTTATGGTGGGACAGGGAGCGCCAAGAGACCCAGTACTTC
CASSLWWDRERQETQYF
>TRBJ1-2|many|TRBV12-3/TRBV12-4|NA
TGTGCCAGCAGTAACGACGGTAACTATGGCTACACCTTC
CASSNDGNYGYTF
>TRBJ1-1|many|TRBV24-1|NA
TGTGCCACCAAAAAACGAAGAACGAACACTGAAGCTTTCTTT
CATKKRRTNTEAFF
>TRBJ2-7|few|TRBV6-1|TRBD2
TGTGCCAGCAGTCGCAGCGGGAGTGAGGGAGAGCAGTACTTC
CASSRSGSEGEQYF